One and the same sample provided the 12 T cell receptor beta chains below, sequenced in a study of human T cells and chemical hapten exposure. Noted time point: patch test 1, 2 weeks after DPC sensitization. As for treatment: therapeutic diphenylcyclopropenone sensitization with weekly scalp DPC. TCRdb reprocessed the RACE reads via MiXCR and lists one record per CDR3 protein. The sample has roughly 360,000 distinct CDR3 sequences, approximately 4.4% seen once. The sequenced sample was whole blood, obtained in connection with sensitization to the hapten diphenylcyclopropenone (DPC). Every receptor here comes from a woman aged 50 to 60 with alopecia areata. Some clones in this sample may be carry-over from other donors' samples.

There are many counts of this clonotype. V and J are TRBV7-6 and TRBJ1-6; 7 positions agree with TRBD1. This CDR3 region has 14 residues. V lost 6 bases, J lost 4 bases, and 3 bases stayed unmatched. The germline CDR1 and CDR2 sequences are SGHVS and FNYEAQ. The CDR3 DNA reads as TGTGCCAGCAGTCCGGGACAGTATAATTCACCCCTCCACTTT. This codes for CASSPGQYNSPLHF. Together with reference TRBV7-6 and TRBJ1-6, the CDR3 gives the full variable domain: GAGVSQSPRYKVTKRGQDVALRCDPISGHVSLYWYRQALGQGPEFLTYFNYEAQQDKSGLPNDRFSAERPEGSISTLTIQRTEQRDSAMYRCASSPGQYNSPLHFGNGTRLTVT.

This clonotype was observed at least ten times. This chain joins TRBV20-1 and TRBJ1-2, with 11 nucleotides matching TRBD1. This CDR3 is 14 amino acids long. After removal of 5 bases from V and 3 bases from J, the junction contained 5 bases not matched to a gene. CDR1 and CDR2 from the germline V gene are DFQATT and SNEGSKA (reference sequence). In DNA form, the CDR3 reads TGCAGTGCTGACGGACAGGGGGCATACTATGGCTACACCTTC. This translates into CSADGQGAYYGYTF.

As for this clonotype: This sequence may be a read error, since a much larger clone differs from it by one base. The J gene is TRBJ2-1, the V gene TRBV20-1, with D possibly TRBD2 on 6 matching bases. The germline V gene has CDR1 DFQATT and CDR2 SNEGSKA (reference sequence). V lost 6 bases to trimming and J lost 9 bases, with 21 bases between them. The CDR3 is 14 residues long. The CDR3 loop is CSARSGGKSGEQFF. CDR3 coding DNA: TGCAGTGCCCGAAGCGGCGGGAAATCGGGTGAGCAGTTCTTC.

This clonotype appeared many times. The chain joins TRBV28 to TRBJ1-1, with 12 bases that match TRBD1. V was pared by 2 bases and J by 6 bases, with 4 bases of the junction left unmatched. This CDR3 is built from 15 residues. Germline-derived CDR1 and CDR2 are MDHEN and SYDVKM. The CDR3 loop is CASSLRGQGAAEAFF. Written as DNA, the CDR3 is TGTGCCAGCAGTTTAAGGGGACAGGGGGCGGCTGAAGCTTTCTTT.

This clonotype appeared a few times. The rearrangement joins TRBV28 to TRBJ1-1; D might be TRBD1 (5 bases). V was pared by 4 bases and J by 6 bases, with 15 bases between. The CDR3 covers 14 residues. From germline, CDR1 is MDHEN and CDR2 SYDVKM. This CDR3 reads CASSWSLGGAEAFF. The CDR3, as DNA: TGTGCCAGCAGTTGGAGTCTGGGGGGTGCTGAAGCTTTCTTT.

This clonotype was observed at least ten times. This rearrangement joins TRBV2 to TRBJ1-2; TRBD1 aligns across 9 bases. Germline V gene lookup returns CDR1 SNHLY and CDR2 FYNNEI. Trimming removed 7 bases from V and 6 bases from J; junction bases left unmatched: 3. This CDR3 is built from 12 residues. The CDR3 loop is CASTWTGDGYTF. For the CDR3, the DNA is TGTGCCAGCACCTGGACAGGGGATGGCTACACCTTC.

This clonotype was picked up many times. The rearrangement links TRBV6-5 to TRBJ1-2; the D gene is possibly TRBD1 (5 bases). Per the germline V gene, CDR1 is MNHEY and CDR2 is SVGAGI. With 0 bases removed from V and 2 bases from J, the gap between germline ends came to 13 bases. This CDR3 is 16 amino acids long. The CDR3 DNA is TGTGCCAGCAGTTACTCGATGGGCGGGGGGAACTATGGCTACACCTTC. Translating it yields CASSYSMGGGNYGYTF.

This clonotype came up a few times. The chain recombines TRBV6-5 with TRBJ1-1; 7 positions match TRBD1. Losses at the gene ends were 5 bases for V and 4 bases for J; bases not matched to a gene: 7. This CDR3 contains 14 residues. CDR1 is MNHEY, CDR2 SVGAGI, per germline. CDR3: CASSPNNRGTEAFF. The CDR3 bases are TGTGCCAGCAGTCCTAACAACAGGGGCACTGAAGCTTTCTTT.

This rearrangement joins TRBV15 to TRBJ1-2; the match to TRBD1 covers 7 bases. The CDR3 runs 14 residues. V gave up 1 base and J gave up 8 bases; unmatched junction bases: 7. Germline CDR1 and CDR2: LNHNV and YYDKDF (reference sequence). The CDR3 DNA sequence: TGTGCCACCAGCAGAGTGTTAGGGGGCTCGGGCTACACCTTC. Its protein is CATSRVLGGSGYTF.

This sequence joins TRBV6-1 and TRBJ2-5, with TRBD2 matching 13 bases. Germline V lookup: CDR1 MNHNS, CDR2 SASEGT. The CDR3 is 16 amino acids. Trimming at V came to 6 bases and at J to 4 bases, leaving 8 bases not matched to a gene. In DNA, the CDR3 is TGTGCCAGCAGGCCCTGGACTAGCGGGGGCGGAGAGACCCAGTACTTC. Translation: CASRPWTSGGGETQYF.

The chain is built from TRBV7-8 and TRBJ1-2; D possibly corresponds to TRBD1 (6 bases). V lost 5 bases to trimming and J lost 5 bases, with 27 bases between them. Germline V lookup: CDR1 SGHVS, CDR2 FQNEAQ. The CDR3 is made up of 18 amino acids. The CDR3 loop is CASSGPVWRQALGYGYTF. CDR3 nucleotides: TGTGCCAGCAGCGGCCCGGTTTGGCGACAGGCCCTGGGGTATGGCTACACCTTC. Together with reference TRBV7-8 and TRBJ1-2, the CDR3 gives the full variable domain: GAGVSQSPRYKVAKRGQDVALRCDPISGHVSLFWYQQALGQGPEFLTYFQNEAQLDKSGLPSDRFFAERPEGSVSTLKIQRTQQEDSAVYLCASSGPVWRQALGYGYTFGSGTRLTVV.

At least ten counts were recorded for this clonotype. V gene TRBV7-2 combines with J gene TRBJ2-3; 8 nucleotides align to TRBD2. The CDR3 consists of 15 residues. Germline trimming cut 4 bases from V and 2 bases from J; bases unmatched to any gene: 5. Germline values: CDR1 SGHTA, CDR2 FQGNSA. For the CDR3, the DNA is TGTGCCAGCAGCTCAGCGGGAGTTGCCACAGATACGCAGTATTTT. Its translation: CASSSAGVATDTQYF.